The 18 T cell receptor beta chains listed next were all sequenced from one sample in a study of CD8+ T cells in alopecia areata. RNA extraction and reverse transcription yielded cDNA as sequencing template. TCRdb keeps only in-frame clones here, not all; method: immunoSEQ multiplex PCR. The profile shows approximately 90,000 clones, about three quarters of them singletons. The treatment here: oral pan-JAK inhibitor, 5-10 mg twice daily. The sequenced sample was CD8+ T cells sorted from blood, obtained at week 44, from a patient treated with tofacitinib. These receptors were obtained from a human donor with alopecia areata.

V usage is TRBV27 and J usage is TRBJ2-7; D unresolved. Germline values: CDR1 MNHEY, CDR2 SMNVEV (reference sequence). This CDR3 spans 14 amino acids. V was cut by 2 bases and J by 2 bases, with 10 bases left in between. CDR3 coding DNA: TGTGCCAGCAGTTTAACGATGCAGGCCTACGAGCAGTACTTC. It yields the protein CASSLTMQAYEQYF.

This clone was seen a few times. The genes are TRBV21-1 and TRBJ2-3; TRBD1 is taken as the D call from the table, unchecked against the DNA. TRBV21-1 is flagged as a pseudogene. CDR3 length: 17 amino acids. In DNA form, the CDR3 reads TGTGCCAGCAGCACGGTCCCGGGACAGGGTTCGGCAGATACGCAGTATTTT. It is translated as CASSTVPGQGSADTQYF.

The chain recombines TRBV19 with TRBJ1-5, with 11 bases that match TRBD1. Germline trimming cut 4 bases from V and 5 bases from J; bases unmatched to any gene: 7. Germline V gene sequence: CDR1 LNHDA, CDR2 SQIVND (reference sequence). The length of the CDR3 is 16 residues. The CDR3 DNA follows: TGTGCCAGTAGTACTCGAGGACAGGGGGCTTATCAGCCCCAGCATTTT. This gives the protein CASSTRGQGAYQPQHF.

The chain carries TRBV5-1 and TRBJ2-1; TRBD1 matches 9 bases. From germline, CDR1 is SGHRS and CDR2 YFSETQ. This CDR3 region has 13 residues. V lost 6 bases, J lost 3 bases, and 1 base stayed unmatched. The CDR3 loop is CASKTGGYNEQFF. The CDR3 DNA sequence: TGCGCCAGCAAGACAGGGGGCTACAATGAGCAGTTCTTC.

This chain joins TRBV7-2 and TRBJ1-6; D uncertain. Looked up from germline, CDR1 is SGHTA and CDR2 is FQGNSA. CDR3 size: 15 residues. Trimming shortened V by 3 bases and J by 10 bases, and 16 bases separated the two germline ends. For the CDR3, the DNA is TGTGCCAGCAGCTTGGCGTCCGGGTCGGGGTCACCCCTCCACTTT. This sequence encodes CASSLASGSGSPLHF.

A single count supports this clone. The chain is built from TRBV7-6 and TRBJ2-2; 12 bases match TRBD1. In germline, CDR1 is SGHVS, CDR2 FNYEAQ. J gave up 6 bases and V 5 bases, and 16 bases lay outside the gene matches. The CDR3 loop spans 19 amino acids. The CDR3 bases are TGTGCCAGCAGCCCCCCTCGGGACAGGGGGCGATTTGAGGCCGGGGAGCTGTTTTTT. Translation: CASSPPRDRGRFEAGELFF.

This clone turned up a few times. The DNA of the CDR3 is TGCGCCAGCAGGCCGGGACGGATTGAACATGAAGCTTTCTTT. Encoded protein: CASRPGRIEHEAFF. V and J are TRBV23-1 and TRBJ1-1, with D possibly being TRBD1 (5 bases). TRBV23-1 is identified as an open reading frame with a role that is uncertain. V lost 6 bases and J lost 7, with 18 bases in between. CDR3 length: 14 amino acids.

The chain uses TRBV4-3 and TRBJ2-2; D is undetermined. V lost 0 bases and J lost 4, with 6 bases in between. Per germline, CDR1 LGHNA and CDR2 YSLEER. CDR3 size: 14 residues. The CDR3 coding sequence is TGCGCCAGCAGCCAAGATATGACCACCGGGGAGCTGTTTTTT. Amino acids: CASSQDMTTGELFF.

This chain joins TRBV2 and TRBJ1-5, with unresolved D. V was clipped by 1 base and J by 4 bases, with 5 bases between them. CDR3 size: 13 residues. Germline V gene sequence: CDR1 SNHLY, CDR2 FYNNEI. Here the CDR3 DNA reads TGTGCCAGCAGTGAAGGGAAGAATCAGCCCCAGCATTTT. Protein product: CASSEGKNQPQHF.

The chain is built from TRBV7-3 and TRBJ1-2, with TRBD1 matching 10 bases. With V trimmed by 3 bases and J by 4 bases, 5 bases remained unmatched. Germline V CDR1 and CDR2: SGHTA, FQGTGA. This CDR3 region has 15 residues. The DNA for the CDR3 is TGTGCCAGCAGCTTCTCCGGGACAGGGGTCTATGGCTACACCTTC. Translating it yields CASSFSGTGVYGYTF.

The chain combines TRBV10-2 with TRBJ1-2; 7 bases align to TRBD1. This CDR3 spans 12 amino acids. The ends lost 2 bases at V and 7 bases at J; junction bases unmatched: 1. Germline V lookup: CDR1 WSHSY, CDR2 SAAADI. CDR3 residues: CASSEDRVGYTF. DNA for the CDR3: TGCGCCAGCAGTGAGGACAGGGTTGGCTACACCTTC.

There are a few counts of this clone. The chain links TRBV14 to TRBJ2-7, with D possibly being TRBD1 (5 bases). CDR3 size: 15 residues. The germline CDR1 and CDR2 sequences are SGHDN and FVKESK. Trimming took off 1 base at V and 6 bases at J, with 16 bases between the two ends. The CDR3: CASSQVGSKGREQYF. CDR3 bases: TGTGCCAGCAGCCAAGTGGGTAGTAAGGGGCGCGAGCAGTACTTC.

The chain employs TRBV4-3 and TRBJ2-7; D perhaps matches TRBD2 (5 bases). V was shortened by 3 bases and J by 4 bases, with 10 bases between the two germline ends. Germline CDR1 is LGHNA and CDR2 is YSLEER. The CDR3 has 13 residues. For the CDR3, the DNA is TGCGCCAGCAGCCATGGTGGACTTTACGAGCAGTACTTC. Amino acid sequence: CASSHGGLYEQYF.

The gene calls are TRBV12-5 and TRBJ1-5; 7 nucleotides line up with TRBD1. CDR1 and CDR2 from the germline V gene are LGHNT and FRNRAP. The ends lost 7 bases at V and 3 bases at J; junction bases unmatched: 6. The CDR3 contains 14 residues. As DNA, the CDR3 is TGTGCTAGTGTCCCACAGGGGAACAATCAGCCCCAGCATTTT. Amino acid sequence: CASVPQGNNQPQHF.

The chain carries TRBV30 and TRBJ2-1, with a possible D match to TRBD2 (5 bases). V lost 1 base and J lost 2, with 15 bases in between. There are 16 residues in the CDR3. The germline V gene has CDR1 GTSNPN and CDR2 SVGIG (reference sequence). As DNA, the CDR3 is TGTGCCTGGAGTGAGATAATGGTCGGGACCTACAATGAGCAGTTCTTC. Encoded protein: CAWSEIMVGTYNEQFF. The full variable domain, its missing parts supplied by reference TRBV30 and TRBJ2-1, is SQTIHQWPATLVQPVGSPLSLECTVEGTSNPNLYWYRQAAGRGLQLLFYSVGIGQISSEVPQNLSASRPQDRQFILSSKKLLLSDSGFYLCAWSEIMVGTYNEQFFGPGTRLTVL.

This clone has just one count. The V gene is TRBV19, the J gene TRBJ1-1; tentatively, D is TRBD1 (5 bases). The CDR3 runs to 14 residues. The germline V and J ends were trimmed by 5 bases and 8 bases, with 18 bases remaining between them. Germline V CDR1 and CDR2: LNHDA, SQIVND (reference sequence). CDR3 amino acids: CASSSGQGDREAFF. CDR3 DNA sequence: TGTGCCAGTAGTTCCGGGCAAGGGGACCGGGAAGCTTTCTTT.

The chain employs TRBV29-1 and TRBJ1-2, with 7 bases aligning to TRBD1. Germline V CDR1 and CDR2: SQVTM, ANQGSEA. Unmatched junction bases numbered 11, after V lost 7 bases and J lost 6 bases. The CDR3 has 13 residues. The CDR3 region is CSARGEGAHGYTF. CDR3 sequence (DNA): TGCAGCGCCAGAGGGGAGGGGGCGCATGGCTACACCTTC.

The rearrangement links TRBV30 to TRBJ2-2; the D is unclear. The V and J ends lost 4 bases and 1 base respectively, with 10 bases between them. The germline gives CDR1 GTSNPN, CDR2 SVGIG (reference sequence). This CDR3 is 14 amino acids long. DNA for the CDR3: TGTGCCTGGAACCATGGAGTGAACACCGGGGAGCTGTTTTTT. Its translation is CAWNHGVNTGELFF.